Each of the 14 T cell receptor beta chains below was sequenced from the same sample in a study of shared clonotypes between healthy human individuals. Some clones are missing from TCRdb's copy, which holds only in-frame ones; the method was immunoSEQ multiplex PCR. The profile shows approximately 2.3 million clones, 85% to 95% of them singletons. Material for sequencing was naive CD4+ T cells from PBMCs. Subset reported: CD45RA+ positively selected. These receptors were obtained from a man aged 18 to 30 in good health. Some clones in this sample may be carry-over from other donors' samples.

The chain has TRBV30 and TRBJ1-6; perhaps TRBD1 as D (5 bases). V lost 4 bases and J lost 5, with 18 bases in between. This CDR3 spans 16 amino acids. CDR1 GTSNPN and CDR2 SVGIG come from the germline V gene (reference sequence). The CDR3 is CAWNSQGRGDNSPLHF. The CDR3 DNA reads TGTGCCTGGAATAGTCAGGGTCGGGGGGATAATTCACCCCTCCACTTT.

This clone was counted a single time. The chain recombines TRBV6-1 with TRBJ2-7; tentative D call: TRBD1 (6 bases). CDR1 MNHNS and CDR2 SASEGT come from the germline V gene. The CDR3 has 14 amino acids. Trimming took 7 bases from V and 4 from J, leaving 17 bases between them. The CDR3 reads CASTGRGGKYEQYF. The CDR3 nucleotides read TGTGCCAGCACCGGCAGAGGGGGAAAGTACGAGCAGTACTTC.

The V and J genes are TRBV7-3 and TRBJ2-1, with D perhaps matching TRBD1 or TRBD2 (5 bases each). Germline V gene data show CDR1 as SGHTA and CDR2 as FQGTGA. Trimming stripped 4 bases from V and 0 bases from J, with 10 bases between. The CDR3 totals 15 residues. CDR3 region: CASSWGFSSYNEQFF. In DNA form, the CDR3 reads TGTGCCAGCAGCTGGGGGTTTAGCTCCTACAATGAGCAGTTCTTC.

The chain combines TRBV16 with TRBJ1-4; TRBD1 is a possible D gene (6 bases). This CDR3 is 13 amino acids long. Trimming took off 2 bases at V and 9 bases at J, with 10 bases between the two ends. Germline V gene data show CDR1 as KGHSY and CDR2 as FQNENV. The CDR3 loop reads CASSQVRGQKLFF. DNA for the CDR3: TGTGCCAGCAGCCAAGTACGGGGGCAAAAACTGTTTTTT. Full variable domain (remainder filled in from reference TRBV16 and TRBJ1-4): GEEVAQTPKHLVRGEGQKAKLYCAPIKGHSYVFWYQQVLKNEFKFLISFQNENVFDETGMPKERFSAKCLPNSPCSLEIQATKLEDSAVYFCASSQVRGQKLFFGSGTQLSVL.

V is TRBV7-3 and J is TRBJ2-3; 8 nucleotides match TRBD1. The CDR3 has 14 amino acids. V lost 4 bases and J lost 5; bases outside the gene matches: 5. Looked up from germline, CDR1 is SGHTA and CDR2 is FQGTGA. CDR3 DNA: TGTGCCAGCAGCTCCACAGGGGGACAAGATACGCAGTATTTT. This sequence encodes CASSSTGGQDTQYF.

For this clone: Distinct nucleotide sequences in the sample also encode this CDR3. The chain joins TRBV2 to TRBJ2-7, with TRBD1 matching over 11 bases. Per germline, CDR1 SNHLY and CDR2 FYNNEI. V shed 5 bases and J 2 bases; nucleotides not matched to a gene: 2. The CDR3 has 14 amino acids. The CDR3 region has the DNA TGTGCCAGCAGTCCGGGACAGGGGGCCTACGAGCAGTACTTC. Its translation: CASSPGQGAYEQYF. The full variable domain, its missing parts supplied by reference TRBV2 and TRBJ2-7, is EPEVTQTPSHQVTQMGQEVILRCVPISNHLYFYWYRQILGQKVEFLVSFYNNEISEKSEIFDDQFSVERPDGSNFTLKIRSTKLEDSAMYFCASSPGQGAYEQYFGPGTRLTVT.

The gene calls are TRBV29-1 and TRBJ1-1; D remains unclear. CDR3 length equals 12 residues. Trimming shortened V by 3 bases and J by 6 bases, and 11 bases separated the two germline ends. Germline values: CDR1 SQVTM, CDR2 ANQGSEA. CDR3 protein: CSVDYNSPEAFF. The CDR3, as DNA: TGCAGCGTTGACTATAACAGCCCTGAAGCTTTCTTT.

The chain joins TRBV29-1 to TRBJ2-7; 11 bases match TRBD1. Germline CDR1 reads SQVTM; CDR2 reads ANQGSEA. CDR3 length: 12 amino acids. The CDR3 loop is CSGTGGSHEQYF. For the CDR3, the DNA is TGCTCCGGGACAGGGGGGTCCCACGAGCAGTACTTC.

This clone was counted a single time. The chain joins TRBV7-2 to TRBJ2-3; 9 positions match TRBD2. V lost 0 bases, J lost 5 bases, and 12 bases stayed unmatched. Germline assignment: CDR1 SGHTA and CDR2 FQGNSA. The CDR3 runs to 18 residues. CDR3 region: CASSLATSGRGEGDTQYF. In nucleotides, the CDR3 is TGTGCCAGCAGCTTAGCGACTAGCGGAAGAGGCGAGGGAGATACGCAGTATTTT.

Notes on this clone: The same CDR3 can be traced to other DNA sequences in this sample. J is TRBJ2-1 and V is TRBV7-3; no clear D gene. Trimming cost V 4 bases and J 9 bases, with 7 bases left between them. There are 11 residues in the CDR3. Germline CDR1 is SGHTA and CDR2 is FQGTGA. The CDR3 sequence is CASSSGGEQFF. The CDR3 region has the DNA TGTGCCAGCAGCTCCGGCGGTGAGCAGTTCTTC.

This clone was seen a single time. Other DNA sequences of this sample code for an identical CDR3. The rearrangement links TRBV27 to TRBJ1-1; D remains ambiguous. The germline V and J ends were trimmed by 1 base and 5 bases, with 8 bases remaining between them. Germline assignment: CDR1 MNHEY and CDR2 SMNVEV (reference sequence). The CDR3 extends over 13 amino acids. DNA for the CDR3: TGTGCCAGCAGTTTATTTCGGGTGACTGAAGCTTTCTTT. Protein: CASSLFRVTEAFF.

This rearrangement joins TRBV18 to TRBJ1-1, with D possibly matching TRBD1 (5 bases). The CDR3 runs to 15 residues. V was shortened by 6 bases and J by 0 bases, with 14 bases between the two germline ends. The germline gives CDR1 KGHSH, CDR2 LQKENI. Written as DNA, the CDR3 is TGTGCCAGCTCGGGACCCGGGGCCGTGAACACTGAAGCTTTCTTT. Residues: CASSGPGAVNTEAFF.

The rearrangement joins TRBV5-1 to TRBJ2-6; D remains unclear. The V and J ends lost 1 base and 0 bases respectively, with 11 bases between them. Germline V gene sequence: CDR1 SGHRS, CDR2 YFSETQ. This CDR3 is 17 amino acids long. CDR3 protein: CASSLFDHSSGANVLTF. For the CDR3, the DNA is TGCGCCAGCAGCTTGTTTGATCATAGCTCTGGGGCCAACGTCCTGACTTTC.

The chain employs TRBV28 and TRBJ2-5; 7 bases align to TRBD2. CDR1 and CDR2 from the germline V gene are MDHEN and SYDVKM. J lost 5 bases, V lost 5 bases, and 20 bases had no gene match. The CDR3 is made up of 18 amino acids. The CDR3 loop reads CASSRYGASGMWQETQYF. CDR3 DNA sequence: TGTGCCAGCAGTCGATATGGGGCGAGCGGGATGTGGCAGGAGACCCAGTACTTC.